A single sample is the source of the 3 T cell receptor beta chains below, sequenced in a study of T-cell memory formation after mild COVID-19. TCRdb re-called the 5' RACE reads with MiXCR, one entry per CDR3 protein. In the table there are around 250,000 distinct CDR3 sequences, about 16% of which are singletons. Sequencing input: PBMCs or a T cell subset sorted from them (not recorded which). The receptor source for this set is a man aged 18-30 years who had mild COVID-19 (a few samples of this study predate the infection). Cell type and time point are not known.

This clonotype was picked up many times. The gene calls are TRBV20-1 and TRBJ2-3, with D uncertain. The germline gives CDR1 DFQATT, CDR2 SNEGSKA (reference sequence). V was trimmed by 3 bases and J by 0 bases, leaving 10 bases between them. This CDR3 is 14 amino acids long. DNA of the CDR3: TGCAGTGCTAGGCCGGCGGCTAGCACAGATACGCAGTATTTT. It is translated as CSARPAASTDTQYF.

Many counts were recorded for this clonotype. The chain recombines TRBV12-3 or TRBV12-4 with TRBJ2-5; D unresolved. The CDR3 consists of 13 residues. The V end was cut by 8 bases, the J end by 1 base, with 11 bases between. CDR3 nucleotides: TGTGCCAGCTGCTTGCGGAGCCAAGAGACCCAGTACTTC. This sequence encodes CASCLRSQETQYF.

This clonotype was recorded at least ten times. The chain combines TRBV20-1 with TRBJ1-2; D might be TRBD1 (6 bases). Germline assignment: CDR1 DFQATT and CDR2 SNEGSKA (reference sequence). There are 16 residues in the CDR3. V was clipped by 2 bases and J by 4 bases, with 20 bases between them. CDR3 sequence (DNA): TGCAGTGCTAGAAGTTTCTCGGACAGTGGGATCTATGGCTACACCTTC. Protein: CSARSFSDSGIYGYTF.